These 6 T cell receptor beta chains were all obtained from the same sample, sequenced in a study of identical twins. MiXCR, run by TCRdb on the 5' RACE reads, gives a single entry per CDR3 protein. The sample contains under 500,000 distinct CDR3 sequences, 13% to 15% of which appear only once. The sample also formed part of further work on yellow fever vaccine responses in identical twins.

The specimen was CD4+ T cells sorted from blood. Receptor source: a woman younger than 35 in good health.

The chain employs TRBV11-2 and TRBJ2-5, with 13 bases lining up with TRBD2. The CDR3 runs to 18 residues. V dropped 5 bases and J dropped 5; count of bases not matched to a gene: 14. Germline V CDR1 and CDR2: SGHAT, FQNNGV. CDR3 protein: CASSARTSGRDFQETQYF. The CDR3 DNA is TGTGCCAGCAGCGCCCGTACTAGCGGGAGGGATTTCCAGGAGACCCAGTACTTC.

This sequence joins TRBV7-2 and TRBJ2-7, with D unresolved. The CDR3 covers 12 residues. The germline V and J ends were trimmed by 7 bases and 5 bases, with 12 bases remaining between them. Germline lookup yields CDR1 SGHTA and CDR2 FQGNSA. This CDR3 reads CASTPTLDEQYF. Written as DNA, the CDR3 is TGTGCCAGCACCCCCACCTTAGACGAGCAGTACTTC.

Written as DNA, the CDR3 is TGCAGTGCTAGGTGGGCTAGCGGGGGTAAAGATACGCAGTATTTT. This gives the protein CSARWASGGKDTQYF. The chain has TRBV20-1 and TRBJ2-3; 10 bases fit TRBD2. The CDR3 contains 15 residues. V lost 3 bases, J lost 5 bases, and 8 bases stayed unmatched. CDR1 and CDR2 from the germline V gene are DFQATT and SNEGSKA (reference sequence).

The V gene is TRBV12-3 or TRBV12-4, the J gene TRBJ2-1, with D uncertain. The CDR3 spans 15 residues. Trimming stripped 1 base from V and 8 bases from J, with 15 bases between. The CDR3 protein is CASSLDLRGEDEQFF. CDR3 nucleotide sequence: TGTGCCAGCAGTTTAGATTTGAGAGGAGAGGATGAGCAGTTCTTC.

This clonotype has just a few counts. The chain uses TRBV7-2 and TRBJ2-3; D is possibly TRBD1 (5 bases). CDR3 length: 14 residues. The germline V gene has CDR1 SGHTA and CDR2 FQGNSA. V lost 6 bases and J lost 4, with 14 bases in between. DNA of the CDR3: TGTGCCAGCAGTGGCGCGCAGGGCCCAGATACGCAGTATTTT. Protein: CASSGAQGPDTQYF.

This CDR3 reads CASSLETDTEQFF. As DNA, the CDR3 is TGTGCCAGCAGCTTAGAGACAGACACCGAGCAGTTCTTC. The V and J genes are TRBV11-3 and TRBJ2-1, with D possibly being TRBD1 (5 bases). V was cut by 0 bases and J by 10 bases, with 10 bases left in between. There are 13 residues in the CDR3. From germline, CDR1 is SGHNT and CDR2 YENEEA.